Following are 17 T cell receptor beta chains from one sample sequenced in a study of Graves' ophthalmopathy and Graves' hyperthyroidism. Scientists amplified the TCR beta CDR3 regions from RNA transcripts. The authors performed first-round RT-PCR with HTBI primers and then a second-round multiplex PCR. TCRdb called the multiplex PCR reads again in MiXCR, with one record for every CDR3 protein. The data hold 350,000 or so distinct CDR3 sequences, with 17% observed a single time. The sequenced sample consisted of peripheral blood. These receptors came from an adult man with Graves' ophthalmopathy.

There are a few counts of this clonotype. This sequence joins TRBV18 and TRBJ2-6, with D perhaps TRBD1 (5 bases). Germline CDR1 reads KGHSH; CDR2 reads LQKENI. Trimming removed 1 base from V and 2 bases from J, with 18 bases in between. CDR3 size: 19 residues. The CDR3 nucleotides read TGTGCCAGCTCACCACTTGCGACAGTACCCATGCCTGGGGCCAACGTCCTGACTTTC. This encodes CASSPLATVPMPGANVLTF. Full variable domain (missing parts from reference TRBV18 and TRBJ2-6): NAGVMQNPRHLVRRRGQEARLRCSPMKGHSHVYWYRQLPEEGLKFMVYLQKENIIDESGMPKERFSAEFPKEGPSILRIQQVVRGDSAAYFCASSPLATVPMPGANVLTFGAGSRLTVL.

This clonotype was seen at least ten times. The chain carries TRBV20-1 and TRBJ2-7; the match to TRBD2 covers 10 bases. Losses at the gene ends were 5 bases for V and 3 bases for J; bases not matched to a gene: 4. Germline loops: CDR1 DFQATT, CDR2 SNEGSKA (reference sequence). The CDR3 spans 13 residues. CDR3 coding DNA: TGCAGTGCTCAGAGCGGGAGGGTCTACGAGCAGTACTTC. Amino acid sequence: CSAQSGRVYEQYF.

This clonotype was detected ten times or more. The CDR3 spells CASGAGTSKETQYF. The CDR3 bases are TGTGCCAGCGGCGCCGGGACATCGAAAGAGACCCAGTACTTC. This sequence joins TRBV6-1 and TRBJ2-5, with a possible D match to TRBD1 (6 bases). Trimming removed 8 bases at V and 3 bases at J, with 16 bases between. Germline V CDR1 and CDR2: MNHNS, SASEGT. This CDR3 is 14 amino acids long.

Notes on this clonotype: This CDR3 is missing its conserved last phenylalanine or tryptophan, likely due to a read error. The CDR3 protein is CASSRLAGDDETQYY. The CDR3 DNA is TGTGCCAGCAGCCGTCTAGCGGGGGATGACGAGACTCAGTACTAC. The rearrangement uses TRBV7-2 and TRBJ2-5, with TRBD2 identical over 10 bases. This CDR3 is 15 amino acids long. CDR1 is SGHTA, CDR2 FQGNSA, per germline.

The table lists this clonotype with many counts. This chain joins TRBV6-1 and TRBJ1-1; D is uncertain. Trimming cost V 2 bases and J 5 bases, with 9 bases left between them. Germline V gene data show CDR1 as MNHNS and CDR2 as SASEGT. The CDR3 covers 13 residues. The CDR3 DNA reads TGTGCCAGCAGTGAATTGGGGAGAACTGAAGCTTTCTTT. Translated: CASSELGRTEAFF.

This clonotype was seen at least ten times. The V gene is TRBV28, the J gene TRBJ2-5, with 8 bases that match TRBD1. Germline assignment: CDR1 MDHEN and CDR2 SYDVKM. The CDR3 extends over 14 amino acids. Trimming removed 6 bases from V and 5 bases from J; junction bases left unmatched: 8. This CDR3 reads CASRPGTGGETQYF. CDR3 coding DNA: TGTGCCAGCAGGCCCGGGACAGGAGGGGAGACCCAGTACTTC.

This clonotype was found many times. This chain uses TRBV6-1 with TRBJ2-2, with D possibly matching TRBD1 (5 bases). V was pared by 8 bases and J by 4 bases, with 20 bases between. The CDR3 extends over 16 amino acids. The V gene's germline CDR1 is MNHNS and CDR2 SASEGT. The CDR3 protein is CASAGSATTRTGELFF. The DNA of the CDR3 is TGTGCCAGCGCAGGGTCCGCGACCACTCGCACCGGGGAGCTGTTTTTT.

This clonotype was picked up many times. This chain joins TRBV19 and TRBJ1-5; weak D call: TRBD1 (5 bases). CDR3 size: 15 residues. Trimming shortened V by 11 bases and J by 6 bases, and 23 bases separated the two germline ends. Germline V gene data show CDR1 as LNHDA and CDR2 as SQIVND (reference sequence). CDR3 sequence reads: CASQGGTGLFQPQHF. The CDR3 nucleotides are TGTGCCTCGCAAGGCGGGACGGGGCTTTTTCAGCCCCAGCATTTT.

This clonotype was seen repeatedly, ten times or more. The chain couples TRBV20-1 to TRBJ1-1; 7 nucleotides match TRBD1. CDR1 is DFQATT, CDR2 SNEGSKA, per germline (reference sequence). The CDR3 covers 13 residues. The junction had 2 bases not matched to a gene; V was cut back by 4 bases and J by 0 bases. Here the CDR3 DNA reads TGCAGTGCTACCGGGACAGTGAACACTGAAGCTTTCTTT. As protein: CSATGTVNTEAFF.

In the case of this clonotype: A read error may explain this, as a much larger clone is one base away. This likely comes from a read error, as the CDR3 has no conserved phenylalanine or tryptophan at its end. The chain has TRBV11-1 and TRBJ2-2; 12 nucleotides line up with TRBD2. Trimming removed 4 bases from V and 1 base from J; junction bases left unmatched: 1. The CDR3 is made up of 16 amino acids. Germline CDR1 is SGHAT and CDR2 is FQDESV (reference sequence). The CDR3 region is CASSSTSGRNTGELFY. The CDR3 DNA is TGTGCCAGCAGCTCGACTAGCGGGAGGAACACCGGGGAGCTGTTTTAT.

This clonotype was recorded at least ten times. The V gene is TRBV7-2, the J gene TRBJ1-1; no firm D call. The CDR3 covers 12 residues. Germline-derived CDR1 and CDR2 are SGHTA and FQGNSA. The V and J ends lost 3 bases and 10 bases respectively, with 12 bases between them. The CDR3 DNA reads as TGTGCCAGCAGCTTCTTAGGAGAGGGAGCTTTCTTT. It translates to CASSFLGEGAFF.

This clonotype was seen repeatedly, ten times or more. The genes are TRBV28 and TRBJ2-7, with 7 bases matching TRBD1. CDR1 is MDHEN and CDR2 is SYDVKM in the germline V gene. The CDR3 has 15 amino acids. The V gene end was trimmed by 5 bases and the J gene end by 2 bases; junction bases not matched to a gene: 9. The CDR3 loop reads CASSVPGQRTYEQYF. CDR3 DNA: TGTGCCAGCAGTGTGCCGGGACAGCGAACCTACGAGCAGTACTTC.

The CDR3 region is CASRKTGSITEAFF. The CDR3 DNA sequence: TGTGCCAGCAGGAAGACAGGGTCTATCACTGAAGCTTTCTTT. The genes are TRBV2 and TRBJ1-1, with TRBD1 matching over 7 bases. V shed 6 bases, J shed 4 bases, and the junction held 8 bases outside the gene matches. The CDR3 has 14 amino acids. The germline gives CDR1 SNHLY, CDR2 FYNNEI.

This clonotype has ten or more counts. The chain carries TRBV29-1 and TRBJ2-7, with TRBD2 matching over 9 bases. The trim removed 1 base at V and 5 bases at J, leaving 6 bases unmatched. Looked up from germline, CDR1 is SQVTM and CDR2 is ANQGSEA. The CDR3 runs 14 residues. CDR3 sequence (DNA): TGCAGCGTTGAAGGCGAATTAGCGGGAGACGAGCAGTACTTC. This gives the protein CSVEGELAGDEQYF.

Details on this clonotype: A much larger clone differs from this one at a single base, so this may be a read error. The chain couples TRBV29-1 to TRBJ1-2; no definite D call. Germline assignment: CDR1 SQVTM and CDR2 ANQGSEA. The CDR3 is made up of 15 amino acids. This CDR3 is CSVEDRFGIPYGYIF. The CDR3 DNA reads as TGCAGCGTTGAAGATCGTTTCGGGATACCGTATGGCTACATCTTC.

This clonotype was picked up many times. The chain links TRBV9 to TRBJ2-7; 11 bases line up with TRBD1. CDR3 length: 15 amino acids. Germline V lookup: CDR1 SGDLS, CDR2 YYNGEE. Trimming at V came to 3 bases and at J to 3 bases, leaving 5 bases not matched to a gene. Written as DNA, the CDR3 is TGTGCCAGCAGCGAGGGACAGGGGGTAGGCTACGAGCAGTACTTC. This gives the protein CASSEGQGVGYEQYF.

This clonotype was recorded at least ten times. The V gene is TRBV6-2 or TRBV6-3, the J gene TRBJ1-5, with D perhaps matching TRBD1 (5 bases). Per germline, CDR1 MNHEY and CDR2 SVGEGT. V lost 8 bases and J lost 9, with 20 bases in between. The CDR3 totals 14 residues. CDR3 in amino acids: CASALGPQSWPQHF. The CDR3 DNA sequence: TGTGCCAGCGCTCTGGGACCCCAATCATGGCCCCAGCATTTT.